This passage covers 32 T cell receptor beta chains from one sample sequenced in a study of glioma-infiltrating T cells after dendritic cell vaccination. Noted time point: after dendritic cell vaccination, including at tumor progression/relapse. Clones were read by immunoSEQ multiplex PCR, and TCRdb kept only the in-frame ones, dropping some. The sample contains more than 95,000 clones, 90% of which appear only once. The source was blood, collected after dendritic cell vaccination. The receptors stem from a human donor with glioblastoma.

This clone was observed once. The V and J genes are TRBV30 and TRBJ2-7; D is undetermined. Trimming took off 5 bases at V and 5 bases at J, with 13 bases between the two ends. This CDR3 is 12 amino acids long. In germline, CDR1 is GTSNPN, CDR2 SVGIG (reference sequence). The CDR3 is CAWSSTIDEQYF. Here the CDR3 DNA reads TGTGCCTGGTCGAGTACTATTGACGAGCAGTACTTC.

This clone was seen once. This sequence joins TRBV2 and TRBJ2-1; tentatively, D is TRBD2 (6 bases). Germline CDR1 SNHLY, CDR2 FYNNEI. The CDR3 is made up of 14 amino acids. V lost 9 bases, J lost 6 bases, and 18 bases lay in between. In DNA form, the CDR3 reads TGTGCCAGTACACCGGGACTCCCCAGCAATGAGCAGTTCTTC. It codes for CASTPGLPSNEQFF.

This clone was picked up one time. The J gene is TRBJ2-5, the V gene TRBV11-3; D is possibly TRBD2 (7 bases). CDR1 and CDR2 (germline): SGHNT, YENEEA. The CDR3 has 15 amino acids. The ends were cut back, 1 base at V and 3 bases at J, with 12 bases in the middle. CDR3 residues: CASSLGGGAEETQYF. CDR3 nucleotides: TGTGCCAGCAGCTTAGGAGGGGGGGCGGAAGAGACCCAGTACTTC.

This clone was seen only once. This chain links TRBV5-1 with TRBJ1-2; D perhaps matches TRBD1 (6 bases). Deletions cut 4 bases from V and 2 bases from J, with 15 bases between. Germline V gene data show CDR1 as SGHRS and CDR2 as YFSETQ. The CDR3 consists of 15 residues. This chain's CDR3 is CASSPTTGRNYGYTF. The CDR3 DNA follows: TGCGCCAGCAGCCCTACTACAGGGAGAAACTATGGCTACACCTTC.

The chain couples TRBV5-6 to TRBJ1-1; D is unclear. Looked up from germline, CDR1 is SGHDT and CDR2 is YYEEEE. The CDR3 has 12 residues. V was shortened by 5 bases and J by 1 base, with 6 bases between the two germline ends. In DNA, the CDR3 is TGTGCCAGCAGAACACAGAACACTGAAGCTTTCTTT. It codes for CASRTQNTEAFF.

The chain recombines TRBV29-1 with TRBJ2-3, with a possible D match to TRBD1 (5 bases). Trimming cost V 1 base and J 2 bases, with 10 bases left between them. This CDR3 has 14 residues. Germline V lookup: CDR1 SQVTM, CDR2 ANQGSEA. The CDR3 DNA is TGCAGCGTTGAAGTGGCGACAGCCACAGATACGCAGTATTTT. Translated, it gives CSVEVATATDTQYF.

V gene TRBV6-6 combines with J gene TRBJ2-4, with a weak D call TRBD1 (5 bases). The CDR3 runs to 13 residues. Trimming pared 5 bases from V and 3 bases from J, leaving 8 bases between. Germline V CDR1 and CDR2: MNHNY, SVGAGI (reference sequence). The CDR3 bases are TGTGCCAGCAGTGGGGCTAGCAAAAACATTCAGTACTTC. It encodes CASSGASKNIQYF.

This clone has just one count. This rearrangement joins TRBV4-1 to TRBJ1-2, with 11 nucleotides matching TRBD1. The CDR3 spans 17 residues. The germline gives CDR1 MGHRA, CDR2 YSYEKL. Germline trimming cut 2 bases from V and 4 bases from J; bases unmatched to any gene: 9. The CDR3 DNA reads as TGCGCCAGCAGCCAACAACTCCGGACAGGGGGCAGCTATGGCTACACCTTC. It translates to CASSQQLRTGGSYGYTF.

The CDR3 here is CASSLETGTGGYTF. The CDR3 nucleotides read TGCGCCAGCAGCTTGGAGACAGGGACCGGTGGCTACACCTTC. V gene TRBV5-1 combines with J gene TRBJ1-2; 7 positions match TRBD1. With V trimmed by 0 bases and J by 7 bases, 6 bases remained unmatched. The CDR3 loop spans 14 amino acids. Germline V CDR1 and CDR2: SGHRS, YFSETQ.

V and J are TRBV29-1 and TRBJ2-1, with TRBD1 matching 8 bases. V lost 7 bases and J lost 6; bases outside the gene matches: 5. The germline V gene has CDR1 SQVTM and CDR2 ANQGSEA. The CDR3 runs to 12 residues. The CDR3 here is CSGTGPVNEQFF. DNA of the CDR3: TGCAGCGGGACAGGGCCGGTCAATGAGCAGTTCTTC.

The chain combines TRBV7-9 with TRBJ2-5; 10 bases are shared with TRBD1. Germline values: CDR1 SEHNR, CDR2 FQNEAQ (reference sequence). This CDR3 is built from 19 residues. The ends lost 5 bases at V and 4 bases at J; junction bases unmatched: 19. CDR3 amino acids: CASSVGSGTGVRGVETQYF. CDR3 nucleotide sequence: TGTGCCAGCAGCGTAGGATCCGGGACAGGGGTCAGAGGGGTAGAGACCCAGTACTTC.

V gene TRBV6-6 combines with J gene TRBJ1-1; D unresolved. The CDR3 has 13 amino acids. Germline assignment: CDR1 MNHNY and CDR2 SVGAGI (reference sequence). Trimming removed 0 bases from V and 5 bases from J, with 7 bases in between. The CDR3 DNA reads as TGTGCCAGCAGTTACTCGCGTACGACTGAAGCTTTCTTT. It specifies CASSYSRTTEAFF.

The chain couples TRBV5-5 to TRBJ1-1; the D gene is possibly TRBD1 (6 bases). This CDR3 spans 14 amino acids. Trimming shortened V by 4 bases and J by 0 bases, and 10 bases separated the two germline ends. The germline CDR1 and CDR2 sequences are SGHKS and YYEKEE (reference sequence). The CDR3 is CASSTGHLNTEAFF. CDR3 nucleotides: TGTGCCAGCAGCACGGGACATCTGAACACTGAAGCTTTCTTT.

The gene calls are TRBV7-9 and TRBJ1-3; D remains ambiguous. V was clipped by 5 bases and J by 13 bases, with 18 bases between them. The CDR3 is 13 amino acids. Germline CDR1 reads SEHNR; CDR2 reads FQNEAQ (reference sequence). The CDR3 loop is CASSPLEGTKIYF. The CDR3 bases are TGTGCCAGCAGCCCCCTGGAGGGCACAAAGATATATTTT. Drawing the rest from reference TRBV7-9 and TRBJ1-3, the complete variable domain is DTGVSQNPRHKITKRGQNVTFRCDPISEHNRLYWYRQTLGQGPEFLTYFQNEAQLEKSRLLSDRFSAERPKGSFSTLEIQRTEQGDSAMYLCASSPLEGTKIYFGEGSWLTVV.

The genes are TRBV5-6 and TRBJ2-7; 12 bases align to TRBD2. The germline CDR1 and CDR2 sequences are SGHDT and YYEEEE. The V segment lost 4 bases and the J segment 6 bases; nucleotides outside the gene matches: 5. This CDR3 contains 14 residues. CDR3: CASSLGTSGREQYF. Written as DNA, the CDR3 is TGTGCCAGCAGCCTCGGGACTAGCGGGCGCGAGCAGTACTTC.

V gene TRBV5-1 combines with J gene TRBJ2-3; 8 bases match TRBD2. This CDR3 is built from 15 residues. J was trimmed by 1 base and V by 1 base; bases with no gene match: 2. In germline, CDR1 is SGHRS, CDR2 YFSETQ. CDR3 bases: TGCGCCAGCAGCTTGTCAGCGGGGGGCACAGATACGCAGTATTTT. It yields the protein CASSLSAGGTDTQYF.

The chain couples TRBV4-2 to TRBJ2-7, with D possibly matching TRBD1 (6 bases). The CDR3 sequence is 17 residues long. Trimming left V 0 bases short and J 3 bases short, with 18 bases between. Germline V gene lookup returns CDR1 LGHNA and CDR2 YNFKEQ. The CDR3 region has the DNA TGTGCCAGCAGCCAAGAAGTTTTCAACAGGGCGAACTACGAGCAGTACTTC. Protein sequence: CASSQEVFNRANYEQYF.

This clone is a singleton in its sample. The rearrangement joins TRBV19 to TRBJ1-2; 7 bases are a match to TRBD1. The germline V gene has CDR1 LNHDA and CDR2 SQIVND (reference sequence). The CDR3 extends over 14 amino acids. Germline trimming cut 3 bases from V and 0 bases from J; bases unmatched to any gene: 1. The CDR3 spells CASSIGTANYGYTF. Here the CDR3 DNA reads TGTGCCAGTAGTATCGGGACAGCTAACTATGGCTACACCTTC.

The chain has TRBV6-1 and TRBJ2-1; 7 bases agree with TRBD1. The CDR3 totals 15 residues. Germline CDR1 reads MNHNS; CDR2 reads SASEGT. Trimming removed 9 bases from V and 0 bases from J; junction bases left unmatched: 8. CDR3 region: CASITTGSSYNEQFF. The CDR3 nucleotides read TGTGCCAGTATTACGACAGGGAGCTCCTACAATGAGCAGTTCTTC.

This chain uses TRBV5-1 with TRBJ2-3; 7 bases fit TRBD2. CDR3 length: 14 residues. Trimming cost V 4 bases and J 1 base; bases outside gene matches: 3. The V gene's germline CDR1 is SGHRS and CDR2 YFSETQ. In DNA form, the CDR3 reads TGCGCCAGCAGCCCAGGACTAGGCACAGATACGCAGTATTTT. As protein: CASSPGLGTDTQYF.

This sequence joins TRBV5-8 and TRBJ1-2; D is undetermined. The CDR3 is made up of 15 amino acids. V lost 4 bases and J lost 1, with 14 bases in between. Germline V lookup: CDR1 SGHTS, CDR2 YDEGEE. CDR3 DNA sequence: TGTGCCAGCAGCGTGGGGTCGAGTTTTAACTATGGCTACACCTTC. This gives the protein CASSVGSSFNYGYTF.

For the CDR3, the DNA is TGTGCCAGCAGGGGACAACTCCTTGAAGCTTTCTTT. Translation gives CASRGQLLEAFF. The chain couples TRBV19 to TRBJ1-1; TRBD1 is a possible D gene (6 bases). Germline lookup yields CDR1 LNHDA and CDR2 SQIVND (reference sequence). V was clipped by 9 bases and J by 7 bases, with 15 bases between them. The CDR3 is made up of 12 amino acids.

This clone turned up a few times. The V call is TRBV6-4, the J call TRBJ2-3; 7 bases map to TRBD2. V trimming: 3 bases; J trimming: 1 base; junction bases outside the gene matches: 1. The CDR3 loop spans 14 amino acids. The germline CDR1 and CDR2 sequences are MRHNA and SNTAGT. CDR3 sequence reads: CASSERGGTDTQYF. For the CDR3, the DNA is TGTGCCAGCAGTGAACGGGGGGGCACAGATACGCAGTATTTT.

V and J are TRBV2 and TRBJ1-1; D is unresolved. The CDR3 contains 13 residues. V lost 6 bases, J lost 7 bases, and 15 bases lay in between. The V gene's germline CDR1 is SNHLY and CDR2 FYNNEI. As DNA, the CDR3 is TGTGCCAGCAGAGTAGAAGCCCAGCGTGAAGCTTTCTTT. Translating gives CASRVEAQREAFF. Complete variable domain (other parts from reference TRBV2 and TRBJ1-1): EPEVTQTPSHQVTQMGQEVILRCVPISNHLYFYWYRQILGQKVEFLVSFYNNEISEKSEIFDDQFSVERPDGSNFTLKIRSTKLEDSAMYFCASRVEAQREAFFGQGTRLTVV.

The CDR3 region is CASSLSGTGGSDTQYF. The CDR3 nucleotides read TGCGCCAGCAGCTTGTCCGGGACAGGGGGGTCAGATACGCAGTATTTT. The chain uses TRBV5-1 and TRBJ2-3; TRBD1 aligns across 11 bases. V shed 1 base, J shed 4 bases, and the junction held 5 bases outside the gene matches. Germline V gene lookup returns CDR1 SGHRS and CDR2 YFSETQ. The CDR3 consists of 16 residues.

The CDR3 sequence: CAWSVQMRGLNEQFF. Here the CDR3 DNA reads TGTGCCTGGAGTGTACAAATGAGAGGTCTGAATGAGCAGTTCTTC. The chain carries TRBV30 and TRBJ2-1; D ambiguous. CDR1 and CDR2 from the germline V gene are GTSNPN and SVGIG (reference sequence). The V and J ends lost 0 bases and 7 bases respectively, with 16 bases between them. The CDR3 covers 15 residues.

For the CDR3, the DNA is TGTGCCAGCAGCCTTTTCACAGGGGGCTATGGCTACACCTTC. Translation: CASSLFTGGYGYTF. The V gene is TRBV2, the J gene TRBJ1-2; 8 nucleotides match TRBD1. Germline CDR1 SNHLY, CDR2 FYNNEI. V lost 6 bases, J lost 4 bases, and 7 bases stayed unmatched. This CDR3 spans 14 amino acids. The variable domain in full, completed from reference TRBV2 and TRBJ1-2, reads EPEVTQTPSHQVTQMGQEVILRCVPISNHLYFYWYRQILGQKVEFLVSFYNNEISEKSEIFDDQFSVERPDGSNFTLKIRSTKLEDSAMYFCASSLFTGGYGYTFGSGTRLTVV.

This chain links TRBV12-5 with TRBJ2-3; the D gene is possibly TRBD2 (6 bases). CDR1 LGHNT and CDR2 FRNRAP come from the germline V gene. Trimming shortened V by 4 bases and J by 5 bases, and 16 bases separated the two germline ends. This CDR3 is 15 amino acids long. As DNA, the CDR3 is TGTGCTAGTGGTTCTCTTAGCGGCTATGGAGATACGCAGTATTTT. It specifies CASGSLSGYGDTQYF. The full variable domain, completed using reference TRBV12-5 and TRBJ2-3, is DARVTQTPRHKVTEMGQEVTMRCQPILGHNTVFWYRQTMMQGLELLAYFRNRAPLDDSGMPKDRFSAEMPDATLATLKIQPSEPRDSAVYFCASGSLSGYGDTQYFGPGTRLTVL.

This clone has just one count. The genes are TRBV7-9 and TRBJ2-1; 9 bases are a match to TRBD2. V gave up 6 bases and J gave up 0 bases; unmatched junction bases: 12. The CDR3 runs to 18 residues. Germline CDR1 reads SEHNR; CDR2 reads FQNEAQ (reference sequence). CDR3 amino acids: CASRSEGGGDSSYNEQFF. CDR3 coding DNA: TGTGCCAGCAGGTCGGAGGGCGGGGGGGATAGCTCCTACAATGAGCAGTTCTTC.

The chain couples TRBV12-5 to TRBJ2-3; D not certain. Trimming removed 7 bases from V and 5 bases from J, with 16 bases in between. CDR3 length: 14 amino acids. CDR1 and CDR2 from the germline V gene are LGHNT and FRNRAP. This CDR3 is CASALLDERDTQYF. CDR3 sequence (DNA): TGTGCTAGTGCCCTCCTCGACGAGCGAGATACGCAGTATTTT.

The chain is built from TRBV11-3 and TRBJ2-5; D is unresolved. The CDR3 totals 14 residues. The V and J ends lost 0 bases and 3 bases respectively, with 8 bases between them. The germline V gene encodes CDR1 SGHNT and CDR2 YENEEA. CDR3: CASSLDAREETQYF. CDR3 sequence (DNA): TGTGCCAGCAGCTTAGATGCGCGCGAAGAGACCCAGTACTTC.

This sequence joins TRBV19 and TRBJ1-2; TRBD1 agrees at 7 bases. V trimming: 2 bases; J trimming: 5 bases; junction bases outside the gene matches: 11. The CDR3 runs 16 residues. Germline V gene lookup returns CDR1 LNHDA and CDR2 SQIVND (reference sequence). In DNA form, the CDR3 reads TGTGCCAGTAGTATAACAAGAGGGGGCGCGGATTATGGCTACACCTTC. It translates to CASSITRGGADYGYTF.